This T cell receptor beta chain was sequenced in a study of tumor-infiltrating lymphocytes in primary liver carcinoma. As for the study in general: Among the tumors, stages were T1-T3 N0M0 and sizes roughly 4.2 to 11 cm.

With regard to this clonotype: Its antigen is undetermined.

Broader study findings: Only about 8-24% of top clones were detected in all five tumor regions.

Starting material of about 480 ng total RNA yielded TCR beta cDNA via a constant-region primer. Researchers made the TCR beta libraries by running three nested multiplex PCR rounds with slightly modified ARM-PCR. In the first two PCR rounds, TRBV1-TRBV30 forward primers were paired with a C-beta reverse primer, and each round lasted approximately 9 cycles. TCRdb re-analysed the multiplex PCR reads in MiXCR, keeping a single row per CDR3 protein. The sample contains fewer than 75,000 distinct CDR3 sequences, about three quarters of which appear only once. It was from around 18-30 mg of unsorted bulk tissue that RNA and DNA were co-extracted. Resection treated the patients' primary liver carcinoma. Every tumor sample analyzed contained over 75% viable tumor cells. Germline V CDR1 and CDR2: LGHNA, YNFKEQ. V was clipped by 0 bases and J by 10 bases, with 19 bases between them. The CDR3 length is 15 residues.

Material: liver tumor tissue from sampling region 4. As to subset: tumor region T4, right-lateral pole. This chain uses TRBV4-2 with TRBJ2-7; possibly TRBD1 or TRBD2 for D (5 bases each). The sequence was collected from a man aged 35-49 years with primary liver carcinoma and hepatitis B virus infection. The CDR3 DNA is TGTGCCAGCAGCCAAGATAAGGGGAGCGGCTACAACCAGTACTTC. It specifies CASSQDKGSGYNQYF.